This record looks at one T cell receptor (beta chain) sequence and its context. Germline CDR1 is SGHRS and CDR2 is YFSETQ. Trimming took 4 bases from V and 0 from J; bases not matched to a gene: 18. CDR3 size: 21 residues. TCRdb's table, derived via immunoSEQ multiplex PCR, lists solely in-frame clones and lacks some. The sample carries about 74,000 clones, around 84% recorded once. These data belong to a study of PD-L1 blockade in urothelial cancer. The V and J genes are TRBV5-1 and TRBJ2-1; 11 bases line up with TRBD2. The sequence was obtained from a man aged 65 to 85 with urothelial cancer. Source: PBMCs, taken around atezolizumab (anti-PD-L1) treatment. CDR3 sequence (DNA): TGCGCCAGCAGCCGGGGCGGATACCCGGGACTAGCGGTCTTCTCCTACAATGAGCAGTTCTTC. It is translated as CASSRGGYPGLAVFSYNEQFF. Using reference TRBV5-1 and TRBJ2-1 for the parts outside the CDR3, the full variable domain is KAGVTQTPRYLIKTRGQQVTLSCSPISGHRSVSWYQQTPGQGLQFLFEYFSETQRNKGNFPGRFSGRQFSNSRSEMNVSTLELGDSALYLCASSRGGYPGLAVFSYNEQFFGPGTRLTVL.